The entry below describes one T cell receptor (beta chain). The table came from immunoSEQ multiplex PCR; TCRdb's copy has only in-frame clones and leaves some out. The sample includes roughly 70,000 clones, 85% to 95% seen only once; the top ten take about 2.8%. The data are from a study of T cell changes during pregnancy in multiple sclerosis. V was pared by 2 bases and J by 2 bases, with 17 bases between. CDR1 and CDR2 (germline): SGHRS, YFSETQ. This CDR3 has 18 amino acids. The chain has TRBV5-1 and TRBJ2-6, with a possible D match to TRBD1 (6 bases). The source of this sequence is a female donor in good health, enrolled as a control in a pregnancy study. The source material was peripheral blood, sampled in the third trimester of pregnancy. CDR3 bases: TGCGCCAGCAGCTTACAGACAGGCCCCAAAGCTGGGGCCAACGTCCTGACTTTC. Its protein is CASSLQTGPKAGANVLTF.